The 20 T cell receptor beta chains below come from one sample, sequenced in a study of T cells in Graves' hyperthyroidism and ophthalmopathy. Amplified regions were TCR beta CDR3 sequences from RNA transcripts. The HTBI primer set served for first-round RT-PCR of the TCR CDR3. TCRdb reprocessed the multiplex PCR reads via MiXCR and lists one record per CDR3 protein. This repertoire shows some 340,000 distinct CDR3 sequences, approximately 15% found once; its top ten account for approximately 35%. The material sequenced was blood. Receptors originate from a woman between 40 and 50 years old with Graves' ophthalmopathy.

This clonotype was seen ten or more times. The CDR3 DNA reads as TGTGCCAGCAGCACCCCTAGCGGGAGCTTTGATGAGCAGTTCTTC. This codes for CASSTPSGSFDEQFF. This chain joins TRBV5-6 and TRBJ2-1; 10 bases are shared with TRBD2. The CDR3 runs 15 residues. J was trimmed by 8 bases and V by 4 bases; bases with no gene match: 9. The germline CDR1 and CDR2 sequences are SGHDT and YYEEEE.

This clonotype was recorded at least ten times. This rearrangement joins TRBV5-6 to TRBJ2-7; 12 bases map to TRBD2. In germline, CDR1 is SGHDT, CDR2 YYEEEE. This CDR3 has 15 amino acids. Trimming took 4 bases from V and 4 from J; bases not matched to a gene: 6. The CDR3 nucleotides read TGTGCCAGCAGCCATTCGGGACTAGCGGGTTACGAGCAGTACTTC. It is translated as CASSHSGLAGYEQYF.

This clonotype was found many times. The chain is built from TRBV2 and TRBJ2-7; tentative D call: TRBD1 (6 bases). The V end was cut by 7 bases, the J end by 6 bases, with 19 bases between. The length of the CDR3 is 14 residues. Germline values: CDR1 SNHLY, CDR2 FYNNEI. In DNA, the CDR3 is TGTGCCAGCAACTCGGACAGTCCCACATCCGAGCAGTACTTC. This gives the protein CASNSDSPTSEQYF.

This clonotype was counted ten times or more. The chain uses TRBV2 and TRBJ1-5, with unresolved D. Trimming left V 5 bases short and J 4 bases short, with 9 bases between. The CDR3 loop spans 13 amino acids. In germline, CDR1 is SNHLY, CDR2 FYNNEI. CDR3 residues: CASSWEGNQPQHF. The CDR3, as DNA: TGTGCCAGCAGTTGGGAAGGGAATCAGCCCCAGCATTTT.

This clonotype was detected ten times or more. The V and J genes are TRBV5-6 and TRBJ1-1, with 8 bases that match TRBD1. CDR1 is SGHDT and CDR2 is YYEEEE in the germline V gene. The trim removed 3 bases at V and 1 base at J, leaving 5 bases unmatched. This CDR3 has 15 residues. In nucleotides, the CDR3 is TGTGCCAGCAGCTCCAGGGGGCGCGGGAACACTGAAGCTTTCTTT. Translated: CASSSRGRGNTEAFF. The entire variable domain, with the rest obtained from reference TRBV5-6 and TRBJ1-1, is as follows: DAGVTQSPTHLIKTRGQQVTLRCSPKSGHDTVSWYQQALGQGPQFIFQYYEEEERQRGNFPDRFSGHQFPNYSSELNVNALLLGDSALYLCASSSRGRGNTEAFFGQGTRLTVV.

The chain employs TRBV19 and TRBJ2-1; 7 bases match TRBD2. CDR3 length equals 14 residues. V was pared by 0 bases and J by 9 bases, with 5 bases of the junction left unmatched. Germline CDR1 and CDR2: LNHDA and SQIVND (reference sequence). The CDR3 nucleotides are TGTGCCAGTAGTATAGAGGCGGGAGCCCTTGAGCAGTTCTTC. This translates into CASSIEAGALEQFF. The full variable domain, rest sourced from reference TRBV19 and TRBJ2-1, is DGGITQSPKYLFRKEGQNVTLSCEQNLNHDAMYWYRQDPGQGLRLIYYSQIVNDFQKGDIAEGYSVSREKKESFPLTVTSAQKNPTAFYLCASSIEAGALEQFFGPGTRLTVL.

This chain joins TRBV20-1 and TRBJ1-1; 7 bases are a match to TRBD1. The germline V gene has CDR1 DFQATT and CDR2 SNEGSKA (reference sequence). Trimming removed 6 bases from V and 1 base from J; junction bases left unmatched: 2. The CDR3 is 12 amino acids. This CDR3 reads CSAGQANTEAFF. The CDR3 DNA follows: TGCAGTGCCGGACAGGCGAACACTGAAGCTTTCTTT.

This clonotype showed up many times. The rearrangement joins TRBV30 to TRBJ1-1; 7 nucleotides agree with TRBD1. The germline gives CDR1 GTSNPN, CDR2 SVGIG (reference sequence). The CDR3 runs to 13 residues. Trimming at V came to 3 bases and at J to 4 bases, leaving 5 bases not matched to a gene. The CDR3 DNA is TGTGCCTGGAGCGGGACAGTCCTCACTGAAGCTTTCTTT. Translating it yields CAWSGTVLTEAFF.

This clonotype was seen only a few times. A much larger clone differs by one base, so this may be a read error. This CDR3 is missing its conserved last phenylalanine or tryptophan, likely due to a read error. The chain joins TRBV18 to TRBJ2-1; D is undetermined. V lost 1 base and J lost 2, with 6 bases in between. There are 14 residues in the CDR3. Germline values: CDR1 KGHSH, CDR2 LQKENI. The DNA for the CDR3 is TGTGCCAGCTCACCACTGCAGACCTACAATGAGCAGTTCTCC. It encodes CASSPLQTYNEQFS.

This clonotype was detected many times. The chain carries TRBV24-1 and TRBJ2-3, with 9 nucleotides matching TRBD1. The CDR3 consists of 16 residues. With V trimmed by 10 bases and J by 2 bases, 12 bases remained unmatched. The germline V gene encodes CDR1 KGHDR and CDR2 SFDVKD. The CDR3 DNA sequence: TGTGCCACAGGTACAACAGGGGGCTTGGACACAGATACGCAGTATTTT. It codes for CATGTTGGLDTDTQYF.

This clonotype was seen ten or more times. The chain combines TRBV6-1 with TRBJ1-5; TRBD1 aligns across 8 bases. Germline CDR1 and CDR2: MNHNS and SASEGT. This CDR3 has 14 amino acids. After removal of 5 bases from V and 6 bases from J, the junction contained 6 bases not matched to a gene. The CDR3 is CASSSGTGRQPQHF. The CDR3 bases are TGTGCCAGCAGTTCTGGGACAGGCCGTCAGCCCCAGCATTTT.

To note about this clonotype: This sequence may be a read error, since a much larger clone differs from it by one base. The chain combines TRBV6-5 with TRBJ2-2; weak D call: TRBD2 (5 bases). Germline V gene sequence: CDR1 MNHEY, CDR2 SVGAGI. The CDR3 sequence is 14 residues long. This chain's CDR3 is CASSYSRGPGKLFF. In DNA, the CDR3 is TGTGCCAGCAGTTACTCGAGAGGGCCCGGGAAGCTGTTTTTT.

The genes are TRBV7-9 and TRBJ1-1; no clear D gene. This CDR3 has 15 residues. Trimming shortened V by 4 bases and J by 1 base, and 13 bases separated the two germline ends. Germline V CDR1 and CDR2: SEHNR, FQNEAQ (reference sequence). As DNA, the CDR3 is TGTGCCAGCAGCTCGAGCCGGTGGGCGAACACTGAAGCTTTCTTT. Residues: CASSSSRWANTEAFF.

In this sample, this clonotype turned up many times. The gene calls are TRBV12-3 or TRBV12-4 and TRBJ2-3, with 9 bases fitting TRBD2. The CDR3 length is 18 residues. V gave up 2 bases and J gave up 1 base; unmatched junction bases: 10. CDR3 coding DNA: TGTGCCAGCAGTTTAACGGCGGGGGGGCCCCCGGGCACAGATACGCAGTATTTT. Translating gives CASSLTAGGPPGTDTQYF.

The sample holds many counts of this clonotype. CDR3 amino acids: CASSPGHTHGYTF. CDR3 in DNA: TGTGCCAGCAGCCCAGGACATACCCACGGCTACACCTTC. The chain recombines TRBV14 with TRBJ1-2; D is perhaps TRBD1 (5 bases). The germline V gene has CDR1 SGHDN and CDR2 FVKESK. This CDR3 spans 13 amino acids. V was trimmed by 4 bases and J by 8 bases, leaving 14 bases between them.

The chain has TRBV7-2 and TRBJ2-2; no definite D call. The ends were cut back, 5 bases at V and 3 bases at J, with 10 bases in the middle. CDR1 is SGHTA and CDR2 is FQGNSA in the germline V gene. The CDR3 has 14 residues. DNA for the CDR3: TGTGCCAGCAGCACATGGACCGACACCGGGGAGCTGTTTTTT. Translated, it gives CASSTWTDTGELFF.

This clonotype has more than one count but fewer than ten. V gene TRBV20-1 combines with J gene TRBJ2-3, with no clear D. The V end was cut by 2 bases, the J end by 5 bases, with 14 bases between. CDR1 and CDR2 (germline): DFQATT, SNEGSKA (reference sequence). The CDR3 runs 14 residues. The CDR3 DNA is TGCAGTGCTAGATATTGGATTCCCCAAGATACGCAGTATTTT. Protein product: CSARYWIPQDTQYF.

The chain carries TRBV19 and TRBJ2-1; 10 bases match TRBD2. The V gene's germline CDR1 is LNHDA and CDR2 SQIVND (reference sequence). CDR3 size: 16 residues. V shed 3 bases and J 8 bases; nucleotides not matched to a gene: 10. The chain's CDR3 is CASSIGLSSGSHEQFF. The DNA for the CDR3 is TGTGCCAGTAGTATCGGCTTGTCTAGCGGGAGTCATGAGCAGTTCTTC.

Of note for this clonotype: The DNA is left out, because the CDR3 cannot be placed on it with certainty; the CDR3 is given as TCRdb lists it. The chain uses TRBV6-1 and TRBJ2-7; TRBD2, the D gene given by the table, was not confirmed from the DNA. The CDR3 has 22 residues if both end residues are counted. Germline V gene sequence: CDR1 MNHNS, CDR2 SASEGT. The CDR3 region is CASSFYICSARDLTGGPYEQYF.

This clonotype has ten or more counts. The genes are TRBV30 and TRBJ2-1, with D hard to call. This CDR3 has 14 amino acids. In germline, CDR1 is GTSNPN, CDR2 SVGIG (reference sequence). Trimming removed 4 bases at V and 0 bases at J, with 10 bases between. CDR3: CAWTFHFSYNEQFF. The CDR3 DNA reads as TGTGCCTGGACCTTCCATTTCTCCTACAATGAGCAGTTCTTC.